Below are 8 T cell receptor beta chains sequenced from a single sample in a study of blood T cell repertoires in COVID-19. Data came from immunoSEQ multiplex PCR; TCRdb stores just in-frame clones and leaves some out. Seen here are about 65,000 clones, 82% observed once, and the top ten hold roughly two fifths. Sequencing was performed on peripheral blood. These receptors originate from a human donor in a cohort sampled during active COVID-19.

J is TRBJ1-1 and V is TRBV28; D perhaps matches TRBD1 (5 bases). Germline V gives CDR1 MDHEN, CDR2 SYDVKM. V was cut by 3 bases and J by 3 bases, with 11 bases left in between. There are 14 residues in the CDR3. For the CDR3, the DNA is TGTGCCAGCAGTTTTGCGGGGACCGACACTGAAGCTTTCTTT. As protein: CASSFAGTDTEAFF. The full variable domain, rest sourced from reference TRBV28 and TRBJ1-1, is DVKVTQSSRYLVKRTGEKVFLECVQDMDHENMFWYRQDPGLGLRLIYFSYDVKMKEKGDIPEGYSVSREKKERFSLILESASTNQTSMYLCASSFAGTDTEAFFGQGTRLTVV.

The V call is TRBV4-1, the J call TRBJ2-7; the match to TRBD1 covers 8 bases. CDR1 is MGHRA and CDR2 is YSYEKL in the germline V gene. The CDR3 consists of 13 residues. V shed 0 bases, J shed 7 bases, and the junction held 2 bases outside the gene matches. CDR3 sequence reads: CASSQDRGREQYF. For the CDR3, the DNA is TGCGCCAGCAGCCAAGACAGGGGGCGGGAGCAGTACTTC.

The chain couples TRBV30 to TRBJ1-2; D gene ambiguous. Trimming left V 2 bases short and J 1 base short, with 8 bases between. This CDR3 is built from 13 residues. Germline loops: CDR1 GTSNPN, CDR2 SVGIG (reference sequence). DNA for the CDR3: TGTGCCTGGAGTACGGGGTTTAACTATGGCTACACCTTC. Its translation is CAWSTGFNYGYTF.

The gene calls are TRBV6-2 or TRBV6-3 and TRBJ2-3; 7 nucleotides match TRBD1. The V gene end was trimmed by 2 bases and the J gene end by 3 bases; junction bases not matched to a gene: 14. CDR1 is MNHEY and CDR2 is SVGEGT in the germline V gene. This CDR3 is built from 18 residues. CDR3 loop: CASSYALRQGVDTDTQYF. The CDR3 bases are TGTGCCAGCAGTTACGCCCTGAGACAGGGTGTGGATACAGATACGCAGTATTTT.

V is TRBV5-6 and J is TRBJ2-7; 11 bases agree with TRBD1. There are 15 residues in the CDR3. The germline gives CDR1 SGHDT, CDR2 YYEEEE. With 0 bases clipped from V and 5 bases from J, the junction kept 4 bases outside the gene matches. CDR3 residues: CASSLGGQGDDEQYF. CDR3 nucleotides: TGTGCCAGCAGCTTGGGGGGACAGGGGGACGACGAGCAGTACTTC.

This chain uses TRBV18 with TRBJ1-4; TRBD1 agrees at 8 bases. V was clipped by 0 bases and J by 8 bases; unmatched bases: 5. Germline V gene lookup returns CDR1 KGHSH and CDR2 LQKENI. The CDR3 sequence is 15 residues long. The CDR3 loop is CASSPPQGAREKLFF. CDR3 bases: TGTGCCAGCTCACCACCCCAGGGGGCAAGAGAAAAACTGTTTTTT.

DNA for the CDR3: TGTGCCTGGAGTGTTGGGGGCCCTCAGCCCCAGCATTTT. Translated: CAWSVGGPQPQHF. This chain joins TRBV30 and TRBJ1-5; a weak D match, TRBD1 (6 bases). Trimming pared 0 bases from V and 6 bases from J, leaving 9 bases between. Germline V lookup: CDR1 GTSNPN, CDR2 SVGIG (reference sequence). The length of the CDR3 is 13 residues.

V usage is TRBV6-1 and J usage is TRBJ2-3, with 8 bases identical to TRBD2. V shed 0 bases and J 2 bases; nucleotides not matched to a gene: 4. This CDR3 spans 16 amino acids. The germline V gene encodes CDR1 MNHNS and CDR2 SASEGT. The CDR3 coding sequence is TGTGCCAGCAGTGAAGCTCGGGGGGGGGTCACAGATACGCAGTATTTT. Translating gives CASSEARGGVTDTQYF.